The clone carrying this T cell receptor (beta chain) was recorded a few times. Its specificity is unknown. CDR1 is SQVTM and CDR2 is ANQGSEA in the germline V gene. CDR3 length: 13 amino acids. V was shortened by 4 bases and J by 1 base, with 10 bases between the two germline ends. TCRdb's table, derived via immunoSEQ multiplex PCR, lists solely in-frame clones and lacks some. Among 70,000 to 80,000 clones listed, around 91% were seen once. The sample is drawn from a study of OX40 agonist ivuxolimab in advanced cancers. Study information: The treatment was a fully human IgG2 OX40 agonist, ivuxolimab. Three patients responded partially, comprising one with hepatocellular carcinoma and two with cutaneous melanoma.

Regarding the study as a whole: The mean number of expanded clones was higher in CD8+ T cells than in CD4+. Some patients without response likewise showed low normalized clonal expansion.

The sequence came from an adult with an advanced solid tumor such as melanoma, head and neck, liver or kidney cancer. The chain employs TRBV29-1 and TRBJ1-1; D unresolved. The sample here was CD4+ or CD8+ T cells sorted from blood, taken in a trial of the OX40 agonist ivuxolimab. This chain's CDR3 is CSVGGGGNTEAFF. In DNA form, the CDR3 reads TGCAGCGTTGGTGGAGGTGGGAACACTGAAGCTTTCTTT. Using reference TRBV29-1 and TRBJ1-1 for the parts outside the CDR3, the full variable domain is SAVISQKPSRDICQRGTSLTIQCQVDSQVTMMFWYRQQPGQSLTLIATANQGSEATYESGFVIDKFPISRPNLTFSTLTVSNMSPEDSSIYLCSVGGGGNTEAFFGQGTRLTVV.